The 16 T cell receptor beta chains presented below share a single source sample, sequenced in a study of cytomegalovirus exposure and HLA in healthy donors. Primers for the PCR totalled 60 Vbeta and 13 Jbeta. Measured with immunoSEQ multiplex PCR; TCRdb has only the in-frame clones, and not every one. The data contain some 130,000 clones, around four fifths of them singletons. The sequenced sample was PBMCs. The receptor set was obtained from a man younger than 40 in good health.

The chain uses TRBV19 and TRBJ1-2; D ambiguous. V was trimmed by 5 bases and J by 6 bases, leaving 13 bases between them. CDR3 length: 13 residues. Germline V gene data show CDR1 as LNHDA and CDR2 as SQIVND (reference sequence). The DNA for the CDR3 is TGTGCCAGTAGTCCTCGGGTCACGGATGGCTACACCTTC. Encoded protein: CASSPRVTDGYTF.

The V call is TRBV11-2, the J call TRBJ1-2; 9 bases align to TRBD1. The CDR3 has 14 residues. CDR1 and CDR2 (germline): SGHAT, FQNNGV. The V gene end was trimmed by 1 base and the J gene end by 5 bases; junction bases not matched to a gene: 2. The CDR3 is CASSLGGTGYGYTF. For the CDR3, the DNA is TGTGCCAGCAGCTTAGGGGGGACAGGGTATGGCTACACCTTC.

The rearrangement joins TRBV28 to TRBJ1-4, with a possible D match to TRBD1 (5 bases). The CDR3 consists of 11 residues. Trimming removed 8 bases from V and 8 bases from J, with 9 bases in between. Germline lookup yields CDR1 MDHEN and CDR2 SYDVKM. CDR3 sequence (DNA): TGTGCCAGCGGGCGGGGCGAAAAACTGTTTTTT. Translation gives CASGRGEKLFF.

This chain links TRBV7-9 with TRBJ1-5, with D unresolved. In germline, CDR1 is SEHNR, CDR2 FQNEAQ (reference sequence). The V end lost 6 bases, the J end lost 1 base, and 13 bases lay between the germline ends. The CDR3 runs to 15 residues. The DNA for the CDR3 is TGTGCCAGCAGTAGTCTTGAGGGCAGCAATCAGCCCCAGCATTTT. This sequence encodes CASSSLEGSNQPQHF.

The rearrangement joins TRBV6-1 to TRBJ2-7; the match to TRBD1 covers 10 bases. Trimming cost V 9 bases and J 5 bases; bases outside gene matches: 10. The CDR3 runs to 14 residues. From germline, CDR1 is MNHNS and CDR2 SASEGT. This CDR3 reads CASDPGTGADEQYF. CDR3 coding DNA: TGTGCCAGTGATCCTGGGACAGGGGCCGACGAGCAGTACTTC.

This clone has a single count. The genes are TRBV29-1 and TRBJ2-7; 9 nucleotides line up with TRBD2. Trimming cost V 4 bases and J 7 bases; bases outside gene matches: 8. Germline CDR1 SQVTM, CDR2 ANQGSEA. This CDR3 region has 13 residues. CDR3 in DNA: TGCAGCGTTGGGGGCCTAGCGGGACGGGAGCAGTACTTC. It is translated as CSVGGLAGREQYF.

The J gene is TRBJ2-5, the V gene TRBV12-5; no clear D gene. The V end lost 2 bases, the J end lost 2 bases, and 6 bases lay between the germline ends. The CDR3 is made up of 13 amino acids. The V gene's germline CDR1 is LGHNT and CDR2 FRNRAP. For the CDR3, the DNA is TGTGCTAGTGGTTTGTTGCGGCAAGAGACCCAGTACTTC. It is translated as CASGLLRQETQYF.

The CDR3 sequence: CASRPDRGLYKAFF. The DNA for the CDR3 is TGTGCCAGCAGACCGGACAGGGGGTTGTATAAAGCTTTCTTT. This sequence joins TRBV6-5 and TRBJ1-1, with 10 bases matching TRBD1. V was clipped by 6 bases and J by 9 bases; unmatched bases: 10. CDR3 length: 14 residues. From germline, CDR1 is MNHEY and CDR2 SVGAGI.

For the CDR3, the DNA is TGCAGCGGCCTGACTAGCGGCTACAATGAGCAGTTCTTC. Translating gives CSGLTSGYNEQFF. The genes are TRBV29-1 and TRBJ2-1, with 9 bases that match TRBD2. J was trimmed by 3 bases and V by 7 bases; bases with no gene match: 4. Germline V gives CDR1 SQVTM, CDR2 ANQGSEA. The CDR3 is 13 amino acids.

On this clone: The junction departs from the called germline gene at one end, perhaps through a read error. This chain links TRBV28 with TRBJ2-5; D not resolved. The DNA end is more similar to TRBJ2-7, so the J call may be wrong. Germline CDR1 MDHEN, CDR2 SYDVKM. CDR3 length equals 13 residues. The CDR3 DNA reads TGTGCCAGCAGTTTACTAGGCTCCCACGAGCAGTACTTC. Translating it yields CASSLLGSHEQYF.

With regard to this clone: One end of the junction varies from germline; a read error may be responsible. The chain is built from TRBV2 and TRBJ2-1; 13 bases align to TRBD2. Germline CDR1 reads SNHLY; CDR2 reads FYNNEI. There are 15 residues in the CDR3. The CDR3, as DNA: TGTGCCAGCGTCTCGGGACTAGCGGGGTACAATGGGCAGTTCTTC. Translation gives CASVSGLAGYNGQFF.

The V call is TRBV30, the J call TRBJ2-7, with D possibly TRBD1 on 5 matching bases. V was cut by 3 bases and J by 1 base, with 13 bases left in between. CDR1 GTSNPN and CDR2 SVGIG come from the germline V gene (reference sequence). The length of the CDR3 is 14 residues. CDR3 nucleotides: TGTGCCTGGAGGCCACAGGTGGATTCCTACGAGCAGTACTTC. It translates to CAWRPQVDSYEQYF.

This chain links TRBV5-1 with TRBJ1-1, with D possibly being TRBD1 (5 bases). The CDR3 extends over 17 amino acids. V lost 0 bases to trimming and J lost 1 base, with 16 bases between them. CDR1 and CDR2 (germline): SGHRS, YFSETQ. CDR3 residues: CASSLVGRGSGNTEAFF. CDR3 DNA sequence: TGCGCCAGCAGCTTGGTTGGGAGGGGTAGTGGGAACACTGAAGCTTTCTTT.

This clone was seen a single time. The genes are TRBV9 and TRBJ1-5; D is possibly TRBD1 (5 bases). Germline V lookup: CDR1 SGDLS, CDR2 YYNGEE. With 4 bases removed from V and 4 bases from J, the gap between germline ends came to 15 bases. This CDR3 region has 15 residues. CDR3 sequence (DNA): TGTGCCAGCAGCCCCCTCGGGGGAAGTAATCAGCCCCAGCATTTT. As protein: CASSPLGGSNQPQHF.

In nucleotides, the CDR3 is TGTGCCAGTAGTATCTTTAGCGGGAGGCCCTACGAGCAGTACTTC. Its protein is CASSIFSGRPYEQYF. This chain joins TRBV19 and TRBJ2-7, with TRBD2 matching 10 bases. Germline values: CDR1 LNHDA, CDR2 SQIVND (reference sequence). The CDR3 spans 15 residues. V gave up 3 bases and J gave up 2 bases; unmatched junction bases: 4.

The sample holds one count of this clone. The rearrangement links TRBV11-3 to TRBJ2-2; the D gene is possibly TRBD2 (5 bases). The CDR3 runs 14 residues. From germline, CDR1 is SGHNT and CDR2 YENEEA. With 5 bases removed from V and 4 bases from J, the gap between germline ends came to 11 bases. The CDR3 coding sequence is TGTGCCAGCAGCCCCCGAGGGTCCACCGGGGAGCTGTTTTTT. As protein: CASSPRGSTGELFF.